These 30 T cell receptor beta chains originate from one sample sequenced in a study of T cells in Graves' hyperthyroidism and ophthalmopathy. Researchers amplified the TCR beta CDR3 regions from RNA transcripts. The HTBI primer set was used in a first-round RT-PCR of the TCR CDR3. TCRdb recomputed calls from the multiplex PCR reads with MiXCR, one row per CDR3 protein. This table holds 600,000 to 850,000 distinct CDR3 sequences, 15% to 20% found once. The source material was blood. The receptors derive from a woman aged 45-60 years with Graves' hyperthyroidism that later progressed to Graves' ophthalmopathy.

This clonotype was counted at least ten times. The rearrangement joins TRBV5-4 to TRBJ2-7, with 10 nucleotides matching TRBD2. This CDR3 comprises 15 residues. The V gene end was trimmed by 0 bases and the J gene end by 4 bases; junction bases not matched to a gene: 4. CDR1 is SGHNT, CDR2 YYREEE, per germline (reference sequence). CDR3 in DNA: TGTGCCAGCAGCTTGGAAGCGGGGGGGCCATACGAGCAGTACTTC. Its protein is CASSLEAGGPYEQYF.

There are many counts of this clonotype. CDR3 loop: CASSPRINYGYTF. CDR3 sequence (DNA): TGTGCCAGCAGTCCTCGGATTAACTATGGCTACACCTTC. The gene calls are TRBV12-3 or TRBV12-4 and TRBJ1-2; D not resolved. V lost 5 bases and J lost 1, with 8 bases in between. The CDR3 is made up of 13 amino acids.

V usage is TRBV13 and J usage is TRBJ2-3; D call uncertain. With the DNA end fitting TRBJ1-5 better, the J assignment may be wrong. CDR1 is PRHDT and CDR2 is FYEKMQ in the germline V gene (reference sequence). The CDR3 is 15 amino acids. DNA for the CDR3: TGTGCCAGCAGCCCCCCCTTGGAACGGGGAGGTACGCAGCATTTT. It translates to CASSPPLERGGTQHF.

This clonotype was recorded a few times. The V and J genes are TRBV30 and TRBJ2-3; 9 nucleotides match TRBD2. The CDR3 runs 14 residues. V was clipped by 3 bases and J by 4 bases; unmatched bases: 5. Germline V lookup: CDR1 GTSNPN, CDR2 SVGIG (reference sequence). CDR3 in DNA: TGTGCCTGGAGAAGCCAGCGGGAGGCAGATACGCAGTATTTT. Protein product: CAWRSQREADTQYF.

This clonotype was detected many times. The chain employs TRBV20-1 and TRBJ1-1, with a tentative D call TRBD1 (5 bases). Germline V gives CDR1 DFQATT, CDR2 SNEGSKA (reference sequence). Deletions cut 1 base from V and 1 base from J, with 13 bases between. The CDR3 has 15 residues. The CDR3 DNA sequence: TGCAGTGCTAGAGGCCGGCTTGACAGGAACACTGAAGCTTTCTTT. It encodes CSARGRLDRNTEAFF.

The rearrangement uses TRBV6-1 and TRBJ2-1; a possible D gene is TRBD1 (5 bases). Germline V CDR1 and CDR2: MNHNS, SASEGT. Trimming left V 4 bases short and J 0 bases short, with 13 bases between. CDR3 length: 16 residues. The CDR3, as DNA: TGTGCCAGCAGTGTTTGGACACCGAACTCCTACAATGAGCAGTTCTTC. Its protein is CASSVWTPNSYNEQFF.

This clonotype was recorded many times. The chain combines TRBV4-1 with TRBJ2-1; D uncertain. The V gene lost 3 bases and the J gene lost 3 bases, with 6 bases spanning the gap. This CDR3 is built from 13 residues. Germline CDR1 is MGHRA and CDR2 is YSYEKL. The DNA for the CDR3 is TGCGCCAGCAGCCAGGGGAACTACAATGAGCAGTTCTTC. This encodes CASSQGNYNEQFF.

V gene TRBV18 combines with J gene TRBJ2-7, with 7 nucleotides matching TRBD2. Germline lookup yields CDR1 KGHSH and CDR2 LQKENI. After removal of 4 bases from V and 6 bases from J, the junction contained 3 bases not matched to a gene. This CDR3 is 12 amino acids long. The CDR3 DNA sequence: TGTGCCAGCTCACGAGGGGAGGGCGAGCAGTACTTC. As protein: CASSRGEGEQYF. Full variable domain (remainder filled in from reference TRBV18 and TRBJ2-7): NAGVMQNPRHLVRRRGQEARLRCSPMKGHSHVYWYRQLPEEGLKFMVYLQKENIIDESGMPKERFSAEFPKEGPSILRIQQVVRGDSAAYFCASSRGEGEQYFGPGTRLTVT.

This clonotype has a count of ten or more. V gene TRBV3-1 combines with J gene TRBJ2-3; a weak D match, TRBD2 (6 bases). Trimming removed 0 bases from V and 2 bases from J, with 15 bases in between. CDR1 and CDR2 from the germline V gene are LGHDT and YNNKEL (reference sequence). The CDR3 consists of 17 residues. The DNA for the CDR3 is TGTGCCAGCAGCCAAGATAGGTCTAGCGAATACACAGATACGCAGTATTTT. It specifies CASSQDRSSEYTDTQYF.

With regard to this clonotype: Compared with germline, one end of the junction differs, possibly owing to a read error. The chain has TRBV6-5 and TRBJ1-3; no clear D gene. CDR1 and CDR2 (germline): MNHEY, SVGAGI. This CDR3 spans 16 amino acids. CDR3 DNA: TGTGTCAGCAGTTACTCGAATTGGGTGGGTGGAAACACCATATATTTT. Amino acid sequence: CVSSYSNWVGGNTIYF.

The chain has TRBV3-1 and TRBJ2-2; possibly TRBD1 for D (5 bases). This CDR3 is 14 amino acids long. Deletions cut 5 bases from V and 4 bases from J, with 11 bases between. Germline V lookup: CDR1 LGHDT, CDR2 YNNKEL (reference sequence). The CDR3 spells CASSSRERTGELFF. In DNA, the CDR3 is TGTGCCAGCAGCTCCAGGGAACGCACCGGGGAGCTGTTTTTT.

This clonotype was counted many times. This rearrangement joins TRBV5-1 to TRBJ2-3; 8 nucleotides line up with TRBD2. CDR1 SGHRS and CDR2 YFSETQ come from the germline V gene. The CDR3 runs to 13 residues. Trimming removed 6 bases from V and 4 bases from J; junction bases left unmatched: 4. CDR3 in amino acids: CASKSGGADTQYF. For the CDR3, the DNA is TGCGCCAGCAAGAGCGGGGGTGCAGATACGCAGTATTTT.

This clonotype has just a few counts. V gene TRBV18 combines with J gene TRBJ2-1, with a weak D call TRBD1 (5 bases). The CDR3 runs 15 residues. V was cut by 0 bases and J by 1 base, with 7 bases left in between. Germline assignment: CDR1 KGHSH and CDR2 LQKENI. The CDR3 DNA reads as TGTGCCAGCTCACCACCGCAGGGATCCTACAATGAGCAGTTCTTC. Its protein product is CASSPPQGSYNEQFF.

This clonotype has at least ten counts. This chain links TRBV15 with TRBJ1-1, with D possibly TRBD1 on 6 matching bases. This CDR3 is 14 amino acids long. Germline CDR1 and CDR2: LNHNV and YYDKDF (reference sequence). The V end was cut by 5 bases, the J end by 2 bases, with 12 bases between. CDR3 sequence: CATSLGQLNTEAFF. The CDR3 region has the DNA TGTGCCACCAGCCTCGGACAGCTTAACACTGAAGCTTTCTTT.

This clonotype was recorded many times. V and J are TRBV18 and TRBJ1-2, with D possibly matching TRBD1 (5 bases). V was shortened by 4 bases and J by 8 bases, with 17 bases between the two germline ends. Per the germline V gene, CDR1 is KGHSH and CDR2 is LQKENI. CDR3 size: 14 residues. This CDR3 reads CASSRGEARRGYTF. CDR3 bases: TGTGCCAGCTCACGAGGGGAGGCGCGGCGAGGCTACACCTTC.

This clonotype appeared many times. V and J are TRBV6-2 or TRBV6-3 and TRBJ1-1; D is uncertain. The CDR3 sequence is 14 residues long. Germline V gives CDR1 MNHEY, CDR2 SVGEGT. V lost 2 bases, J lost 0 bases, and 7 bases lay in between. CDR3 sequence reads: CASSYPALNTEAFF. The CDR3 DNA is TGTGCCAGCAGTTACCCGGCCCTGAACACTGAAGCTTTCTTT.

V usage is TRBV19 and J usage is TRBJ2-3; TRBD2 agrees at 12 bases. Germline CDR1 and CDR2: LNHDA and SQIVND (reference sequence). After removal of 11 bases from V and 6 bases from J, the junction contained 6 bases not matched to a gene. The CDR3 runs to 13 residues. CDR3 in DNA: TGTGCCTCGGCTAGCGGGGGGGCGGATACGCAGTATTTT. Encoded protein: CASASGGADTQYF.

V and J are TRBV20-1 and TRBJ1-6; D is unclear. The germline gives CDR1 DFQATT, CDR2 SNEGSKA (reference sequence). The length of the CDR3 is 17 residues. Trimming shortened V by 1 base and J by 0 bases, and 13 bases separated the two germline ends. CDR3 amino acids: CSARGVGGSSYNSPLHF. Written as DNA, the CDR3 is TGCAGTGCTAGAGGCGTAGGCGGCAGCTCCTATAATTCACCCCTCCACTTT.

The chain employs TRBV12-3 or TRBV12-4 and TRBJ2-7, with 13 bases that match TRBD2. The V segment lost 3 bases and the J segment 0 bases; nucleotides outside the gene matches: 5. The CDR3 covers 17 residues. CDR3 nucleotide sequence: TGTGCCAGCAGTTTTACTAGCGGGGGGGCAAGCTCCTACGAGCAGTACTTC. This translates into CASSFTSGGASSYEQYF.

The chain links TRBV7-3 to TRBJ2-2; 7 nucleotides agree with TRBD2. CDR3 size: 15 residues. Looked up from germline, CDR1 is SGHTA and CDR2 is FQGTGA. V lost 5 bases and J lost 3; bases outside the gene matches: 6. In DNA form, the CDR3 reads TGTGCCAGCAGCCGGTCTAGCGGAGACACCGGGGAGCTGTTTTTT. Its protein product is CASSRSSGDTGELFF.

There are many counts of this clonotype. The rearrangement uses TRBV7-9 and TRBJ1-4; TRBD1 matches at 9 bases. The V segment lost 5 bases and the J segment 8 bases; nucleotides outside the gene matches: 18. CDR1 and CDR2 from the germline V gene are SEHNR and FQNEAQ (reference sequence). The CDR3 sequence is 18 residues long. CDR3 in amino acids: CASSTRGTGWRLNEKLFF. The CDR3 DNA sequence: TGTGCCAGCAGCACCAGGGGGACAGGGTGGAGATTGAACGAAAAACTGTTTTTT.

The V and J genes are TRBV12-3 or TRBV12-4 and TRBJ1-4; D is uncertain. Trimming took off 7 bases at V and 3 bases at J, with 9 bases between the two ends. The CDR3 length is 13 residues. DNA of the CDR3: TGTGCCAGCACCCGGTTTCCTAATGAAAAACTGTTTTTT. This translates into CASTRFPNEKLFF.

This chain uses TRBV7-2 with TRBJ2-3; the D call may be TRBD1 or TRBD2 (5 bases each). The germline V gene has CDR1 SGHTA and CDR2 FQGNSA. With 5 bases removed from V and 5 bases from J, the gap between germline ends came to 20 bases. The CDR3 spans 16 residues. This chain's CDR3 is CASSHQFFGARDTQYF. The CDR3 region has the DNA TGTGCCAGCAGCCACCAATTCTTCGGGGCTCGAGATACGCAGTATTTT.

This clonotype occurred many times. The gene calls are TRBV6-1 and TRBJ1-1; a weak D match, TRBD1 (5 bases). Looked up from germline, CDR1 is MNHNS and CDR2 is SASEGT. The CDR3 is made up of 13 amino acids. Deletions cut 5 bases from V and 5 bases from J, with 12 bases between. DNA of the CDR3: TGTGCCAGCAGTAAGGGACGGCTGACTGAAGCTTTCTTT. This gives the protein CASSKGRLTEAFF.

The chain has TRBV28 and TRBJ1-1; D gene unclear. The CDR3 is 14 residues long. CDR1 is MDHEN and CDR2 is SYDVKM in the germline V gene. The V end was cut by 3 bases, the J end by 4 bases, with 12 bases between. The CDR3: CASSLGFQSTEAFF. Written as DNA, the CDR3 is TGTGCCAGCAGTTTGGGGTTCCAGAGCACTGAAGCTTTCTTT.

The chain combines TRBV11-3 with TRBJ2-7, with 11 bases that match TRBD1. Germline CDR1 is SGHNT and CDR2 is YENEEA. J lost 6 bases, V lost 5 bases, and 6 bases had no gene match. This CDR3 contains 14 residues. The CDR3 reads CASSPRTGGSEQYF. In DNA form, the CDR3 reads TGTGCCAGCAGCCCCCGGACAGGGGGCTCCGAGCAGTACTTC.

This clonotype has a count of ten or more. This chain uses TRBV12-3 or TRBV12-4 with TRBJ2-2; perhaps D is TRBD1 or TRBD2 (6 bases each). There are 16 residues in the CDR3. V lost 6 bases, J lost 7 bases, and 21 bases lay in between. DNA of the CDR3: TGTGCCAGCAGCATCATTTGGGGGGCTGAGAGCGGGGAGCTGTTTTTT. This gives the protein CASSIIWGAESGELFF.

This clonotype came up a few times. This chain joins TRBV5-1 and TRBJ1-2, with a tentative D call TRBD1 (5 bases). Germline V gene data show CDR1 as SGHRS and CDR2 as YFSETQ. The CDR3 covers 17 residues. Between the trimmed V and J ends, which lost 0 bases and 4 bases, there was a span of 19 bases. The CDR3, as DNA: TGCGCCAGCAGCTTGGAAGGGGCGGGGGTCGGCGTCTATGGCTACACCTTC. The encoded protein is CASSLEGAGVGVYGYTF.

This chain joins TRBV6-2 or TRBV6-3 and TRBJ1-2, with a tentative D call TRBD1 (5 bases). There are 14 residues in the CDR3. V was clipped by 3 bases and J by 7 bases, with 15 bases between them. Germline CDR1 is MNHEY and CDR2 is SVGEGT. As DNA, the CDR3 is TGTGCCAGCAGTTATTTGATTGAGCAGGGTGGCTACACCTTC. Residues: CASSYLIEQGGYTF.

V gene TRBV27 combines with J gene TRBJ2-2; no clear D. In germline, CDR1 is MNHEY, CDR2 SMNVEV (reference sequence). The CDR3 runs to 13 residues. V shed 7 bases and J shed 1 base, with 7 bases lying between them. The CDR3 reads CASTRGNTGELFF. CDR3 bases: TGTGCCAGCACACGAGGGAACACCGGGGAGCTGTTTTTT.